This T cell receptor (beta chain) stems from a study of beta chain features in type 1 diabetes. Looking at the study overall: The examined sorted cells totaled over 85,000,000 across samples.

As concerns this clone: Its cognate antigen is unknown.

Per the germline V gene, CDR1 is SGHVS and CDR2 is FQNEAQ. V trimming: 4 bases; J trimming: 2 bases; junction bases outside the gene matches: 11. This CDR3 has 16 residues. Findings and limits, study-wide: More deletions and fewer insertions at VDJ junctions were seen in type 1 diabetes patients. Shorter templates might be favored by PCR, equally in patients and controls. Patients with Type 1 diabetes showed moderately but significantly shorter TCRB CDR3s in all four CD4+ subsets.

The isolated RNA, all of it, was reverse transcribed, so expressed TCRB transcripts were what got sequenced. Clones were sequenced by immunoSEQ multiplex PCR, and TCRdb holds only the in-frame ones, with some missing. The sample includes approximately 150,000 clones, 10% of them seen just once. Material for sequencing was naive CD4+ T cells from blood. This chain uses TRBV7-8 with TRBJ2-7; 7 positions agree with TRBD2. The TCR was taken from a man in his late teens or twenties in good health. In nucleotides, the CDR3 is TGTGCCAGCAGCTGGGACGGGGGGTCGCTAGCCTACGAGCAGTACTTC. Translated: CASSWDGGSLAYEQYF.